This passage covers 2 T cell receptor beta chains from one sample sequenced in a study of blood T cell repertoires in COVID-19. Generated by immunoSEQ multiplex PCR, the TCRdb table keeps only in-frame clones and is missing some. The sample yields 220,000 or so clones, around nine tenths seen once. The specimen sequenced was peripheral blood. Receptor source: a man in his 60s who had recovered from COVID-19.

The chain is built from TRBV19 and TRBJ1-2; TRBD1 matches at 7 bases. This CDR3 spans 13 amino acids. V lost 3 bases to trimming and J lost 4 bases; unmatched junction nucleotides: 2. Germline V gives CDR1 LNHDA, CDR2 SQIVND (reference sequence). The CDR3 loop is CASSMRGLYGYTF. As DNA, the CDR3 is TGTGCCAGTAGTATGAGGGGGCTCTATGGCTACACCTTC.

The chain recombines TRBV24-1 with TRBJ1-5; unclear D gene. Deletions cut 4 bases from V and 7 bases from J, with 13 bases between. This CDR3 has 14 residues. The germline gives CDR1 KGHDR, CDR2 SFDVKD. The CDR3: CATSDPGREQPQHF. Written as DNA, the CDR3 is TGTGCCACCAGTGACCCCGGAAGGGAGCAGCCCCAGCATTTT.